This T cell receptor (beta chain) was retrieved from a study of blood T cell repertoires in COVID-19. Study context: Specimens from acute and convalescent COVID-19 originated in the United States, Italy and Spain.

The CDR3 totals 17 residues. V was clipped by 6 bases and J by 4 bases; unmatched bases: 14. CDR1 and CDR2 from the germline V gene are MNHEY and SMNVEV (reference sequence). TCRdb's table, derived via immunoSEQ multiplex PCR, lists solely in-frame clones and lacks some. The profile covers hundreds of thousands of clones, with 83% appearing a single time and around 1.3% taken by the ten largest. Those enrolled in Seattle joined during active infection and were followed longitudinally afterward. The sequencing input was peripheral blood. This sequence originates from a woman under 40 with COVID-19, enrolled during active disease. This chain joins TRBV27 and TRBJ2-7; TRBD2 agrees at 11 bases. The CDR3: CASSPENSGRARYEQYF. The CDR3 DNA reads TGTGCCAGCAGCCCAGAAAATAGCGGGAGGGCCAGATACGAGCAGTACTTC.